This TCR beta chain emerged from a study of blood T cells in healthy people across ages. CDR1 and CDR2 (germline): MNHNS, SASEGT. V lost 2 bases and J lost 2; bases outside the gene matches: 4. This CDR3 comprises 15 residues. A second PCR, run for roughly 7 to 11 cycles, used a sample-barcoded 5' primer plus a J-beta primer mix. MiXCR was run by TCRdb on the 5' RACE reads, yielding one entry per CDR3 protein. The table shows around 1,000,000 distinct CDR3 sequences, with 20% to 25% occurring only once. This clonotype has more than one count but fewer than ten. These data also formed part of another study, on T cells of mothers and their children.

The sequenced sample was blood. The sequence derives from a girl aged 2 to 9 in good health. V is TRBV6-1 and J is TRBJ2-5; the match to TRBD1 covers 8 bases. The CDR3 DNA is TGTGCCAGCAGTGAACCAAGGACAGGGCAAGAGACCCAGTACTTC. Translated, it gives CASSEPRTGQETQYF.